This entry describes one T cell receptor beta chain. Its antigen is undetermined. One end of the junction fails to match germline, which may point to a read error. Sequencing used immunoSEQ multiplex PCR; TCRdb keeps in-frame clones, though not all of them. The sample has about 110,000 clones, approximately 90% seen once; the top ten hold just under 20%. The CDR3 is 12 residues long. CDR1 and CDR2 from the germline V gene are MDHEN and SYDVKM. These data come from a study of PD-1 blockade in classical Hodgkin lymphoma. The study, taken as a whole, reports: The study found complete responders had baseline diversity similar to newly diagnosed patients. In CD4+ cells, TCR diversity went up significantly by C4D1, but in CD8+ cells it did not. Patients who began taking nivolumab under 1 year after ASCT were left out.

Each of the patients experienced relapse following autologous stem cell transplantation, and their brentuximab vedotin exposure differed. The best responses consisted of complete response, partial response or progressive disease. Sequenced material: peripheral blood mononuclear cells (PBMCs), taken before the second cycle of nivolumab. The clonotype comes from a human donor with classical Hodgkin lymphoma. J is TRBJ1-2 and V is TRBV28, with D maybe TRBD1 (6 bases). CDR3 bases: TGTGCCAGCAATTTAGGGGGATATGGCTACACCTTC. It specifies CASNLGGYGYTF.